The next 19 T cell receptor beta chains were all read from a single sample in a study of blood T cell repertoires in COVID-19 (dated by TCRdb to 2019 to 2021). The library was obtained by the immunoSEQ multiplex PCR assay. Not all clones reach the TCRdb copy of this immuneACCESS table, which keeps in-frame sequences only. Checked studies attribute under half of the gap to unresolved V genes and leave the rest unexplained. A total of a few hundred thousand clones appear in this sample, roughly 90% of them only once. Around 3% of the sample is taken by the ten largest. Specimen: peripheral blood. These receptors all stem from a woman in her thirties with COVID-19, enrolled during active disease.

This chain links TRBV5-1 with TRBJ1-6; D call uncertain. Germline V lookup: CDR1 SGHRS, CDR2 YFSETQ. This CDR3 spans 14 amino acids. V was clipped by 4 bases and J by 7 bases, with 12 bases between them. CDR3 DNA: TGCGCCAGCAGCGCCGGGTTAGTGAATTCACCCCTCCACTTT. Amino acid sequence: CASSAGLVNSPLHF.

The chain joins TRBV28 to TRBJ2-2; TRBD1 agrees at 10 bases. The germline V gene encodes CDR1 MDHEN and CDR2 SYDVKM. The CDR3 totals 15 residues. V lost 5 bases to trimming and J lost 6 bases; unmatched junction nucleotides: 6. The CDR3 DNA reads TGTGCCAGCAGTGAGACAGGGGGCACATCCGGGGAGCTGTTTTTT. Protein: CASSETGGTSGELFF. Full variable domain (outside the CDR3, taken from reference TRBV28 and TRBJ2-2): DVKVTQSSRYLVKRTGEKVFLECVQDMDHENMFWYRQDPGLGLRLIYFSYDVKMKEKGDIPEGYSVSREKKERFSLILESASTNQTSMYLCASSETGGTSGELFFGEGSRLTVL.

The genes are TRBV3-1 (or the pseudogene TRBV3-2) and TRBJ1-1; TRBD1 aligns across 8 bases. The V segment lost 4 bases and the J segment 5 bases; nucleotides outside the gene matches: 9. The CDR3 sequence is 15 residues long. Germline CDR1 LGHDT, CDR2 YNNKEL (reference sequence). The CDR3 DNA reads TGTGCCAGCAGCCGGCGACAGGGGCGGGGGACTGAAGCTTTCTTT. Translation: CASSRRQGRGTEAFF.

In its sample, this clone was seen once. This sequence joins TRBV5-1 and TRBJ2-6; weak D call: TRBD1 (5 bases). V lost 0 bases to trimming and J lost 2 bases, with 9 bases between them. Germline values: CDR1 SGHRS, CDR2 YFSETQ. The CDR3 is 16 residues long. The CDR3 loop is CASSLAQDTGANVLTF. CDR3 coding DNA: TGCGCCAGCAGCTTGGCTCAGGACACTGGGGCCAACGTCCTGACTTTC.

This chain uses TRBV15 with TRBJ1-4, with D possibly matching TRBD1 (6 bases). Germline V gene lookup returns CDR1 LNHNV and CDR2 YYDKDF (reference sequence). Trimming left V 0 bases short and J 3 bases short, with 17 bases between. The CDR3 loop spans 18 amino acids. CDR3 DNA sequence: TGTGCCACCAGCAGAGACCCCACAGGGCCCACTTCTAATGAAAAACTGTTTTTT. It yields the protein CATSRDPTGPTSNEKLFF.

The chain carries TRBV5-6 and TRBJ1-2; 9 nucleotides match TRBD1. The CDR3 covers 15 residues. Germline V gene lookup returns CDR1 SGHDT and CDR2 YYEEEE. The junction had 11 bases not matched to a gene; V was cut back by 4 bases and J by 7 bases. Here the CDR3 DNA reads TGTGCCAGCAGCGATCTCGGGACAGGGTTGAGTGGCTACACCTTC. Translation: CASSDLGTGLSGYTF.

The chain uses TRBV29-1 and TRBJ2-7; TRBD1 aligns across 11 bases. Germline CDR1 reads SQVTM; CDR2 reads ANQGSEA. With V trimmed by 3 bases and J by 1 base, 8 bases remained unmatched. This CDR3 is built from 16 residues. The CDR3 protein is CSVDGSGTGGSYEQYF. The CDR3 nucleotides read TGCAGCGTTGATGGGAGTGGGACAGGGGGTTCCTACGAGCAGTACTTC.

Written as DNA, the CDR3 is TGTGCCAGCAGTCCCTACCAGGGTTCCTACGAGCAGTACGTC. This encodes CASSPYQGSYEQYV. This chain joins TRBV6-5 and TRBJ2-7, with D possibly matching TRBD1 (5 bases). In germline, CDR1 is MNHEY, CDR2 SVGAGI. The CDR3 runs to 14 residues. V was clipped by 5 bases and J by 1 base, with 12 bases between them.

The J gene is TRBJ2-2, the V gene TRBV3-1 (or the pseudogene TRBV3-2), with unresolved D. CDR3 length: 15 residues. Germline lookup yields CDR1 LGHDT and CDR2 YNNKEL (reference sequence). V was cut by 3 bases and J by 1 base, with 9 bases left in between. CDR3 sequence: CASSQPNLNTGELFF. The CDR3 coding sequence is TGTGCCAGCAGCCAGCCTAACCTGAACACCGGGGAGCTGTTTTTT.

V and J are TRBV6-2 or TRBV6-3 and TRBJ2-7; 7 bases fit TRBD1. Trimming took 0 bases from V and 0 from J; bases not matched to a gene: 5. The CDR3 has 16 residues. Germline V gene lookup returns CDR1 MNHEY and CDR2 SVGEGT. The CDR3 spells CASSYSGQRGSYEQYV. CDR3 nucleotide sequence: TGTGCCAGCAGTTACTCGGGACAGAGAGGCTCCTACGAGCAGTACGTC.

This clone has more than one count but fewer than ten. The rearrangement joins TRBV5-3 to TRBJ2-7, with 8 bases that match TRBD1. TRBV5-3 is marked as an open reading frame, function uncertain. This CDR3 is 14 amino acids long. V gave up 4 bases and J gave up 7 bases; unmatched junction bases: 10. For the CDR3, the DNA is TGTGCCAGAAGCGAAAGGGACAGGCCAGGGGAGCAGTACGTC. It codes for CARSERDRPGEQYV.

Details on this clone: A read error is possible here, since a much larger clone lies one base away. This chain uses TRBV5-5 with TRBJ2-7, with a possible D match to TRBD2 (5 bases). The CDR3 is made up of 13 amino acids. Germline V gives CDR1 SGHKS, CDR2 YYEKEE (reference sequence). V was clipped by 0 bases and J by 2 bases, with 6 bases between them. The CDR3 loop reads CASSLDGAYEQYF. In DNA, the CDR3 is TGTGCCAGCAGCTTGGACGGGGCCTACGAGCAGTACTTC.

The chain combines TRBV6-4 with TRBJ2-1; 9 bases align to TRBD2. The CDR3 has 14 residues. J lost 7 bases, V lost 4 bases, and 5 bases had no gene match. Per the germline V gene, CDR1 is MRHNA and CDR2 is SNTAGT. CDR3 in amino acids: CASSGLADGNEQFF. The CDR3 region has the DNA TGTGCCAGCAGTGGACTAGCGGACGGGAATGAGCAGTTCTTC.

This rearrangement joins TRBV7-9 to TRBJ1-1; TRBD1 might be the D (5 bases). V lost 5 bases to trimming and J lost 5 bases, with 21 bases between them. CDR3 length equals 16 residues. Germline loops: CDR1 SEHNR, CDR2 FQNEAQ (reference sequence). CDR3 sequence: CASSPREADGKTEAFF. The CDR3 DNA reads as TGTGCCAGCAGCCCCAGGGAGGCCGACGGCAAGACTGAAGCTTTCTTT. Full variable domain (rest looked up from reference TRBV7-9 and TRBJ1-1): DTGVSQNPRHKITKRGQNVTFRCDPISEHNRLYWYRQTLGQGPEFLTYFQNEAQLEKSRLLSDRFSAERPKGSFSTLEIQRTEQGDSAMYLCASSPREADGKTEAFFGQGTRLTVV.

The chain uses TRBV6-2 or TRBV6-3 and TRBJ2-7; 7 nucleotides align to TRBD2. There are 13 residues in the CDR3. Trimming cost V 0 bases and J 5 bases; bases outside gene matches: 1. Germline V gene lookup returns CDR1 MNHEY and CDR2 SVGEGT. The CDR3 loop reads CASSYSRGDEQYV. CDR3 DNA sequence: TGTGCCAGCAGTTACTCCCGGGGGGACGAGCAGTACGTC.

This chain joins TRBV2 and TRBJ1-1, with a weak D call TRBD1 (5 bases). From germline, CDR1 is SNHLY and CDR2 FYNNEI. This CDR3 comprises 14 residues. Trimming took 0 bases from V and 5 from J, leaving 10 bases between them. CDR3 amino acids: CASSEARVGTEAFF. CDR3 in DNA: TGTGCCAGCAGTGAAGCCAGGGTGGGGACTGAAGCTTTCTTT. Complete variable domain (other parts from reference TRBV2 and TRBJ1-1): EPEVTQTPSHQVTQMGQEVILRCVPISNHLYFYWYRQILGQKVEFLVSFYNNEISEKSEIFDDQFSVERPDGSNFTLKIRSTKLEDSAMYFCASSEARVGTEAFFGQGTRLTVV.

The chain is built from TRBV19 and TRBJ2-1; D gene unclear. Germline CDR1 reads LNHDA; CDR2 reads SQIVND (reference sequence). The germline V and J ends were trimmed by 3 bases and 0 bases, with 9 bases remaining between them. The CDR3 runs 15 residues. The CDR3 is CASSISSASYNEQFF. Written as DNA, the CDR3 is TGTGCCAGTAGTATTTCCAGCGCCTCCTACAATGAGCAGTTCTTC.

This chain joins TRBV27 and TRBJ1-1, with 7 nucleotides matching TRBD1. The germline V gene encodes CDR1 MNHEY and CDR2 SMNVEV (reference sequence). The CDR3 is 13 amino acids. The J segment lost 7 bases and the V segment lost 0 bases, leaving 2 bases of the junction unmatched. DNA for the CDR3: TGTGCCAGCAGTTTATCGCGGGACAGTGAAGCTTTCTTT. Translated, it gives CASSLSRDSEAFF.

This rearrangement joins TRBV28 to TRBJ2-2; D is possibly TRBD1 (7 bases). The CDR3 is 12 residues long. Germline V CDR1 and CDR2: MDHEN, SYDVKM. Deletions cut 5 bases from V and 15 bases from J, with 16 bases between. For the CDR3, the DNA is TGTGCCAGCAGTCGGACCTCAGGGGGGTTGTTTTTT. It encodes CASSRTSGGLFF.